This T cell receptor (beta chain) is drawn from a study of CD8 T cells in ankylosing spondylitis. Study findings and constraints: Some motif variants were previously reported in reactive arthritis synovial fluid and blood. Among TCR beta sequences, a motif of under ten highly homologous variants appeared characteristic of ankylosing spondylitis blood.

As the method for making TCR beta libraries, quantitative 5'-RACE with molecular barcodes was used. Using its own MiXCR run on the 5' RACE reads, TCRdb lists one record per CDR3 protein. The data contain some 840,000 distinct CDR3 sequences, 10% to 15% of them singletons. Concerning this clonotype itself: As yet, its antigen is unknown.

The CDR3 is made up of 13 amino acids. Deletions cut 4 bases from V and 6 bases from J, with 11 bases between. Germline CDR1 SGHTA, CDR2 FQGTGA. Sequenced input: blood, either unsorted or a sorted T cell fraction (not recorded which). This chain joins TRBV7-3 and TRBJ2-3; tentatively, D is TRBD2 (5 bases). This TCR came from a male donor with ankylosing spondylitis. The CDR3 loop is CASSSVAWDTQYF. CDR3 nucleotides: TGTGCCAGCAGCTCAGTAGCGTGGGATACGCAGTATTTT.